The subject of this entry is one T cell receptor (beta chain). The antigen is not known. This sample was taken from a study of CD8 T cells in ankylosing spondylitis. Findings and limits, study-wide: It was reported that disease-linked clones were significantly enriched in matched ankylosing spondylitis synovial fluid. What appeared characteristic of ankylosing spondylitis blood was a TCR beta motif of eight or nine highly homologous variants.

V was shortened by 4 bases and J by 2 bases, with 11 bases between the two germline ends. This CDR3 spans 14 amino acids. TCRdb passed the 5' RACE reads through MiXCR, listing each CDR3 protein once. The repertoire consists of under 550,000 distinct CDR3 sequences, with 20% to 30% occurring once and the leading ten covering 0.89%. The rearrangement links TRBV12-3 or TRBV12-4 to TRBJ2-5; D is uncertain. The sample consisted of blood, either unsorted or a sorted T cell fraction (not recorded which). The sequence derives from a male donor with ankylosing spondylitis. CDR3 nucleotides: TGTGCCAGCAGTTCCTGGAACGATCAAGAGACCCAGTACTTC. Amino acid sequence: CASSSWNDQETQYF.